A single sample gave rise to the 15 T cell receptor beta chains below, sequenced in a study of molecular identifiers for immune sequencing clone quantification. TCRdb re-called the PCR reads with MiXCR, one entry per CDR3 protein. The repertoire has about 640,000 distinct CDR3 sequences, 20% of them found once; the top ten carry 0.75% to 0.95%. Specimen: naive CD8+ T cells from blood, with Jurkat cell RNA spiked in. Subset in this sample: FACS-sorted CD8+CD4-CCR7+CD45RA+ naive T cells. The receptors here all came from a human donor in good health. Some libraries in this study had Jurkat cell RNA spiked in.

In this sample, this clonotype turned up many times. The genes are TRBV29-1 and TRBJ1-1, with D unclear. The V and J ends lost 6 bases and 4 bases respectively, with 9 bases between them. This CDR3 spans 11 amino acids. Germline V gives CDR1 SQVTM, CDR2 ANQGSEA. The CDR3 coding sequence is TGCAGCGTCTTTCAAGGCACTGAAGCTTTCTTT. Protein sequence: CSVFQGTEAFF.

This clonotype has at least ten counts. V gene TRBV28 combines with J gene TRBJ2-3, with 10 bases matching TRBD2. Germline values: CDR1 MDHEN, CDR2 SYDVKM. This CDR3 is built from 15 residues. V was clipped by 7 bases and J by 2 bases; unmatched bases: 6. The CDR3: CASKVAGGYTDTQYF. For the CDR3, the DNA is TGTGCCAGCAAAGTAGCGGGAGGATACACAGATACGCAGTATTTT.

This clonotype occurred a few times. This rearrangement joins TRBV12-3 or TRBV12-4 to TRBJ2-2, with a possible D match to TRBD1 (6 bases). The CDR3 runs 14 residues. Trimming left V 7 bases short and J 2 bases short, with 11 bases between. This CDR3 is CASNRQENTGELFF. As DNA, the CDR3 is TGTGCCAGCAACAGACAGGAAAACACCGGGGAGCTGTTTTTT.

This clonotype was observed a few times. This chain uses TRBV29-1 with TRBJ2-5, with unresolved D. The germline CDR1 and CDR2 sequences are SQVTM and ANQGSEA. The CDR3 is 12 residues long. Trimming removed 4 bases from V and 4 bases from J, with 10 bases in between. The CDR3 DNA is TGCAGCGTTGTGGGGTCGGGAGAGACCCAGTACTTC. Protein product: CSVVGSGETQYF.

This clonotype occurred many times. The V call is TRBV30, the J call TRBJ1-1, with D perhaps TRBD1 (5 bases). The germline V gene encodes CDR1 GTSNPN and CDR2 SVGIG (reference sequence). Trimming shortened V by 8 bases and J by 4 bases, and 14 bases separated the two germline ends. The CDR3 has 12 amino acids. The DNA of the CDR3 is TGTGCCCGGGACGATGGGGGCACTGAAGCTTTCTTT. It yields the protein CARDDGGTEAFF. Looking up the rest from reference TRBV30 and TRBJ1-1 gives the full variable domain: SQTIHQWPATLVQPVGSPLSLECTVEGTSNPNLYWYRQAAGRGLQLLFYSVGIGQISSEVPQNLSASRPQDRQFILSSKKLLLSDSGFYLCARDDGGTEAFFGQGTRLTVV.

This clonotype showed up many times. J is TRBJ2-3 and V is TRBV12-3 or TRBV12-4; TRBD2 aligns across 7 bases. Trimming removed 6 bases from V and 6 bases from J; junction bases left unmatched: 12. This CDR3 is 15 amino acids long. This CDR3 is CASSPRLANVDTQYF. The CDR3 nucleotides are TGTGCCAGCAGCCCTAGACTAGCTAATGTGGATACGCAGTATTTT.

In this sample, this clonotype turned up many times. The gene calls are TRBV11-2 and TRBJ1-3; D gene uncertain. Trimming shortened V by 2 bases and J by 0 bases, and 5 bases separated the two germline ends. Germline V gene data show CDR1 as SGHAT and CDR2 as FQNNGV. The CDR3 covers 14 residues. CDR3 residues: CASSLPNSGNTIYF. In nucleotides, the CDR3 is TGTGCCAGCAGCTTACCCAACTCTGGAAACACCATATATTTT.

This clonotype was found a few times. CDR3 DNA: TGTGCCAGCAGCCTCACCCTGGGGGTCTCCGGGGAGCTGTTTTTT. Translated, it gives CASSLTLGVSGELFF. V and J are TRBV7-9 and TRBJ2-2; D assignment may be TRBD1 or TRBD2 (5 bases each). The CDR3 contains 15 residues. Trimming took off 5 bases at V and 6 bases at J, with 16 bases between the two ends. From germline, CDR1 is SEHNR and CDR2 FQNEAQ (reference sequence).

This clonotype was detected only a few times. With a much larger clone just one base away, this may be a read error. The rearrangement joins TRBV7-9 to TRBJ2-7, with TRBD2 as a possible D gene (6 bases). The CDR3 consists of 15 residues. The germline CDR1 and CDR2 sequences are SEHNR and FQNEAQ (reference sequence). CDR3 protein: CASSGGGKPSYGQYF. The CDR3 bases are TGTGCCAGCAGCGGTGGGGGGAAGCCCTCCTACGGGCAGTACTTC.

This chain joins TRBV6-5 and TRBJ1-5; TRBD1 might be the D (5 bases). Germline V gene lookup returns CDR1 MNHEY and CDR2 SVGAGI. The ends were cut back, 6 bases at V and 5 bases at J, with 11 bases in the middle. This CDR3 is 13 amino acids long. The CDR3 region has the DNA TGTGCCAGCAGAACGGGGGTGGATCAGCCCCAGCATTTT. It yields the protein CASRTGVDQPQHF.

The chain links TRBV4-1 to TRBJ2-1, with 7 bases aligning to TRBD2. Per germline, CDR1 MGHRA and CDR2 YSYEKL. The CDR3 covers 14 residues. The V and J ends lost 4 bases and 3 bases, in that order; junction bases with no gene match: 3. The CDR3 reads CASSPSGVYNEQFF. As DNA, the CDR3 is TGCGCCAGCAGCCCTAGCGGAGTCTACAATGAGCAGTTCTTC.

This clonotype was detected ten times or more. The rearrangement uses TRBV6-5 and TRBJ2-7, with 10 nucleotides matching TRBD2. V gave up 6 bases and J gave up 2 bases; unmatched junction bases: 4. From germline, CDR1 is MNHEY and CDR2 SVGAGI. The CDR3 is 14 amino acids. In DNA form, the CDR3 reads TGTGCCAGCAGAGGACTAGCGGAGACCTACGAGCAGTACTTC. Its translation is CASRGLAETYEQYF.

A note on this clonotype: This may be a read error: a much more frequent sequence differs by one nucleotide. The V call is TRBV6-5, the J call TRBJ2-4; D might be TRBD1 (5 bases). Deletions cut 7 bases from V and 4 bases from J, with 14 bases between. The CDR3 is made up of 14 amino acids. The germline CDR1 and CDR2 sequences are MNHEY and SVGAGI. In DNA form, the CDR3 reads TGTGCCAGCACCGAAAAGGCAGGGAAAAACATTCAGTACTTC. Translated: CASTEKAGKNIQYF.

This clonotype has a handful of counts. J is TRBJ2-1 and V is TRBV4-3; D remains ambiguous. Per the germline V gene, CDR1 is LGHNA and CDR2 is YSLEER. V shed 0 bases and J shed 8 bases, with 14 bases lying between them. The CDR3 spans 15 residues. The CDR3 sequence is CASSQDWQALDEQFF. In nucleotides, the CDR3 is TGCGCCAGCAGCCAAGATTGGCAAGCCTTGGATGAGCAGTTCTTC.

The gene calls are TRBV4-1 and TRBJ2-2, with D uncertain. Germline CDR1 is MGHRA and CDR2 is YSYEKL. The CDR3 has 15 amino acids. V lost 3 bases and J 2 bases, leaving 10 bases between the germline ends. In nucleotides, the CDR3 is TGCGCCAGCAGCCAGTTTAGTGGTAACACCGGGGAGCTGTTTTTT. As protein: CASSQFSGNTGELFF.